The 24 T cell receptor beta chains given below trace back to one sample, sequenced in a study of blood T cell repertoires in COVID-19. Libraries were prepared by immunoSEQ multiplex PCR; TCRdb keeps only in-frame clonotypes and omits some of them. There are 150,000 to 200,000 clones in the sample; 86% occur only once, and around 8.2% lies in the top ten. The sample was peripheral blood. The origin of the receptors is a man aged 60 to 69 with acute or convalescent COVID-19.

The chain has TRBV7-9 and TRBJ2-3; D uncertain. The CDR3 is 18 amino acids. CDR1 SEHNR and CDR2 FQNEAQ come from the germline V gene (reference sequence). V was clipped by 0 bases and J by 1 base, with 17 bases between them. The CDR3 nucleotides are TGTGCCAGCAGCTTAGCGCCCATGGAGCGAACCCGCACAGATACGCAGTATTTT. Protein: CASSLAPMERTRTDTQYF.

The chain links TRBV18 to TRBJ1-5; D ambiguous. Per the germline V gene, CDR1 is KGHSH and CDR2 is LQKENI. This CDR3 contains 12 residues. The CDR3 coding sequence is TGTGGCCAGTCGGGAGTAAATCAGCCCCAGCATTTT. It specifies CGQSGVNQPQHF.

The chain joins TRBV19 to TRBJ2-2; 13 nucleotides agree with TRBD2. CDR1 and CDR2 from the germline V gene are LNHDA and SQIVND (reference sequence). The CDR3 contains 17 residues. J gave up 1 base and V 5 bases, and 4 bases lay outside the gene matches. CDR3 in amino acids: CASSSTSGRVNTGELFF. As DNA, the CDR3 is TGTGCCAGTAGTTCCACTAGCGGGAGGGTGAACACCGGGGAGCTGTTTTTT. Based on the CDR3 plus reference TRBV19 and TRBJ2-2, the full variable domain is DGGITQSPKYLFRKEGQNVTLSCEQNLNHDAMYWYRQDPGQGLRLIYYSQIVNDFQKGDIAEGYSVSREKKESFPLTVTSAQKNPTAFYLCASSSTSGRVNTGELFFGEGSRLTVL.

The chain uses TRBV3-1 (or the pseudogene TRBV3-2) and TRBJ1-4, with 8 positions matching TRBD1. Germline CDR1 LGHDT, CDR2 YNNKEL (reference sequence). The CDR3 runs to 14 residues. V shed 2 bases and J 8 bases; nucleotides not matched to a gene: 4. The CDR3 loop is CASSQRTGLEKLFF. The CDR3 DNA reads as TGTGCCAGCAGCCAAAGGACAGGGTTGGAAAAACTGTTTTTT.

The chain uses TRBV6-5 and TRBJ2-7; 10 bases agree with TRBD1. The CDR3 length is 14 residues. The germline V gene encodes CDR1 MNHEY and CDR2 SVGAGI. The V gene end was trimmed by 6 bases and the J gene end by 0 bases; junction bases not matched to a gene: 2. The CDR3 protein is CASRRTGGSYEQYF. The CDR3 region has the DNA TGTGCCAGCAGACGGACAGGGGGCTCCTACGAGCAGTACTTC.

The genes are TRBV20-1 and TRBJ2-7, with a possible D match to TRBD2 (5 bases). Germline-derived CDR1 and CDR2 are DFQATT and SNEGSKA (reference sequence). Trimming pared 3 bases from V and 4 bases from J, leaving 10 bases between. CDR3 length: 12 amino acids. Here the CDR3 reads CSASLTGYEQYF. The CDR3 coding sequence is TGCAGTGCTAGTCTGACGGGGTACGAGCAGTACTTC.

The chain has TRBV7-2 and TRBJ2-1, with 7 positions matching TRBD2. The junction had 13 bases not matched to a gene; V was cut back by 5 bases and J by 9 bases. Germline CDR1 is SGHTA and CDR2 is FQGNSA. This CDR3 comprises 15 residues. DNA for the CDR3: TGTGCCAGCAGCGCAGAAGGACTAGTAGTCCCTGAGCAGTTCTTC. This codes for CASSAEGLVVPEQFF.

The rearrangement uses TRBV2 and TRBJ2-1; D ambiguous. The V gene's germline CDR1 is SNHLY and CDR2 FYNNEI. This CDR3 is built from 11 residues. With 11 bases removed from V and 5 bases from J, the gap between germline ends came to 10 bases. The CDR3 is CAGAVDNEQFF. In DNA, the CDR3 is TGTGCCGGAGCAGTGGACAATGAGCAGTTCTTC.

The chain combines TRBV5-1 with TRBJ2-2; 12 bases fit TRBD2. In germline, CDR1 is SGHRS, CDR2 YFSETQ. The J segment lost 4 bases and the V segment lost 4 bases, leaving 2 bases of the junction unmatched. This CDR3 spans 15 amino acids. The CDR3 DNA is TGCGCCAGCAGCCAGACTAGCGGGAGCACCGGGGAGCTGTTTTTT. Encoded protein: CASSQTSGSTGELFF.

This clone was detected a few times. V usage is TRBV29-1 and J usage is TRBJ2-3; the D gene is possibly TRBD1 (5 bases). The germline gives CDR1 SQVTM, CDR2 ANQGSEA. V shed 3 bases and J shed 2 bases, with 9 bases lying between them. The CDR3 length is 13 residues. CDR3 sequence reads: CSVEKDNTDTQYF. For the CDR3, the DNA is TGCAGCGTTGAGAAGGACAACACAGATACGCAGTATTTT.

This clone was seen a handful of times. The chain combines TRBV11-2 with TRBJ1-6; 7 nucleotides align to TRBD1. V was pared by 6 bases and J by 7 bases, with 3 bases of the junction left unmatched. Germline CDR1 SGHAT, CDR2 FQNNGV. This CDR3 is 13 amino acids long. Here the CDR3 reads CASRSGGNSPLHF. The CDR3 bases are TGTGCCAGCAGATCAGGGGGGAATTCACCCCTCCACTTT.

The CDR3 spells CASSVRTGHLGYTF. CDR3 coding DNA: TGTGCCAGCAGCGTACGTACAGGGCATCTTGGCTACACCTTC. The chain recombines TRBV9 with TRBJ1-2; perhaps TRBD1 as D (6 bases). Germline lookup yields CDR1 SGDLS and CDR2 YYNGEE. Trimming left V 1 base short and J 7 bases short, with 14 bases between. This CDR3 is 14 amino acids long.

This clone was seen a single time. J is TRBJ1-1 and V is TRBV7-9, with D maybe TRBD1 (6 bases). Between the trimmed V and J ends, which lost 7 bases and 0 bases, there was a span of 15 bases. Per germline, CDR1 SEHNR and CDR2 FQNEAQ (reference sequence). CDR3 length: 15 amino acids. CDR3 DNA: TGTGCCAGCACCTCTACAGGGTCCATGAACACTGAAGCTTTCTTT. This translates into CASTSTGSMNTEAFF.

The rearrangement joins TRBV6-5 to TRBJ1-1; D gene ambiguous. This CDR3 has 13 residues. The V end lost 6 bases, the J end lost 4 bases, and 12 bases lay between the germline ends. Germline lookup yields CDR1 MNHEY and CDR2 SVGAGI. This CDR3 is CASSRIGATEAFF. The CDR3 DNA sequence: TGTGCCAGCAGCAGAATTGGTGCCACTGAAGCTTTCTTT.

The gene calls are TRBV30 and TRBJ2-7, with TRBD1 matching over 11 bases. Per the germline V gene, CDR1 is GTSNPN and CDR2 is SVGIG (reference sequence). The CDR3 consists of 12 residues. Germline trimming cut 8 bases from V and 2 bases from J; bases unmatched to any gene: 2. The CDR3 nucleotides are TGTGCCGGGACAGGGGGGACCTACGAGCAGTACTTC. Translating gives CAGTGGTYEQYF.

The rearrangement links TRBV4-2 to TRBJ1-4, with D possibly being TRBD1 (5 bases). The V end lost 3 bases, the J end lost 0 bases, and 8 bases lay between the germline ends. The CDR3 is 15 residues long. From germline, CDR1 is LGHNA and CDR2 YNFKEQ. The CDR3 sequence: CASSQRQPTNEKLFF. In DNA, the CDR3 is TGTGCCAGCAGCCAGCGACAGCCAACTAATGAAAAACTGTTTTTT.

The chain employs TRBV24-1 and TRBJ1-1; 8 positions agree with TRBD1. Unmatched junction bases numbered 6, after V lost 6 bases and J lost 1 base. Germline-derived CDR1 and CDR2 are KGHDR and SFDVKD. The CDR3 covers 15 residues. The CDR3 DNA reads TGTGCCACCAGTCTTGGGACAGGTCGGAACACTGAAGCTTTCTTT. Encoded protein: CATSLGTGRNTEAFF.

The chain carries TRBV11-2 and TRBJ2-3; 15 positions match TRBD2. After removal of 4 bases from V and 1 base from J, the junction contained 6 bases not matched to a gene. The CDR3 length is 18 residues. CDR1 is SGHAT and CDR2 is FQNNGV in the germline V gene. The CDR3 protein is CASSSGLAGGPGTDTQYF. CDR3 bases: TGTGCCAGCAGCTCCGGACTAGCGGGAGGGCCGGGCACAGATACGCAGTATTTT.

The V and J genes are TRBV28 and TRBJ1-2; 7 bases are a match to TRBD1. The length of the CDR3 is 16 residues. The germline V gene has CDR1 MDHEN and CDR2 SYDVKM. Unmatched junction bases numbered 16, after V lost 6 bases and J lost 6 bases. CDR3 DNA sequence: TGTGCCAGCAGACAACCCCCCGACAGGGATCTGGATGGCTACACCTTC. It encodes CASRQPPDRDLDGYTF.

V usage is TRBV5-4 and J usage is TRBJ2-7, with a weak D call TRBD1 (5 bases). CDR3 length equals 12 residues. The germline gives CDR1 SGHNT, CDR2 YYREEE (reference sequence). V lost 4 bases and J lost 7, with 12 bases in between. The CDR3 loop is CASSAPPGEQYF. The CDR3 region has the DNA TGTGCCAGCAGCGCTCCTCCAGGGGAGCAGTACTTC.

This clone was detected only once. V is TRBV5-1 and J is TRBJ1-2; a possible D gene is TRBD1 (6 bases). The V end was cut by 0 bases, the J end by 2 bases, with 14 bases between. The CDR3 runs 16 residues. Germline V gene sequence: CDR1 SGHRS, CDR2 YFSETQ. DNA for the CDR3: TGCGCCAGCAGCTTGGATGGTCAGGGGAAGAACTATGGCTACACCTTC. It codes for CASSLDGQGKNYGYTF. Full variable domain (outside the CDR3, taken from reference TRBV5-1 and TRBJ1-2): KAGVTQTPRYLIKTRGQQVTLSCSPISGHRSVSWYQQTPGQGLQFLFEYFSETQRNKGNFPGRFSGRQFSNSRSEMNVSTLELGDSALYLCASSLDGQGKNYGYTFGSGTRLTVV.

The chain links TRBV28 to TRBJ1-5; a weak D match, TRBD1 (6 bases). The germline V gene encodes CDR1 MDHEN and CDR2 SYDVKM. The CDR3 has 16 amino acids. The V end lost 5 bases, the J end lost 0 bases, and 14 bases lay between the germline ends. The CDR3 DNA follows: TGTGCCAGCAGTCGGGTAAGGGACATTAGCAATCAGCCCCAGCATTTT. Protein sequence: CASSRVRDISNQPQHF.

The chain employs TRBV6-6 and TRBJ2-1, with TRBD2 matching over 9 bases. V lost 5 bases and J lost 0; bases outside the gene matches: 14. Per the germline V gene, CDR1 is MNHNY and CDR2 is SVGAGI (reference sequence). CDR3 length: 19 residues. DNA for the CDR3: TGTGCCAGCAGTCCTCCCCACGCTCTAGCGGGGAGCTCCTACAATGAGCAGTTCTTC. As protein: CASSPPHALAGSSYNEQFF.

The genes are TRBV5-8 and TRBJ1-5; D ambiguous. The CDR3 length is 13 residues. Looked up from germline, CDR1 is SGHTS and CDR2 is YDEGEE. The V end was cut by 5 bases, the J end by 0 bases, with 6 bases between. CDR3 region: CASSLYSNQPQHF. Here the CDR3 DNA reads TGTGCCAGCAGTCTCTATAGCAATCAGCCCCAGCATTTT. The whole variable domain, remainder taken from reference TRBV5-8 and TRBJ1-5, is EAGVTQSPTHLIKTRGQQATLRCSPISGHTSVYWYQQALGLGLQFLLWYDEGEERNRGNFPPRFSGRQFPNYSSELNVNALELEDSALYLCASSLYSNQPQHFGDGTRLSIL.